This TCR beta chain was identified in a study of beta chain features in type 1 diabetes. Broader study findings: When cDNA is sequenced, cells with high TCR expression could be over-represented.

The entirety of the isolated RNA underwent reverse transcription, so expressed TCRB transcripts were sequenced. The data were produced by immunoSEQ multiplex PCR, yet TCRdb's version contains in-frame clones alone and is incomplete. Counted here are some 500,000 clones, over 9.5% occurring once; the ten biggest clones make up 0.045% to 0.06%. This clone was seen only a few times. The antigen is undetermined. Germline V lookup: CDR1 GTSNPN, CDR2 SVGIG (reference sequence). The CDR3 loop spans 14 amino acids. The V end lost 5 bases, the J end lost 5 bases, and 16 bases lay between the germline ends. The V gene is TRBV30, the J gene TRBJ1-5, with no clear D. The receptor was isolated from a woman younger than 30 in good health. Sequencing was performed on naive CD4+ T cells from blood. The DNA of the CDR3 is TGTGCCTGGCAATCTGGTGGTCGGGATCAGCCCCAGCATTTT. Protein: CAWQSGGRDQPQHF.